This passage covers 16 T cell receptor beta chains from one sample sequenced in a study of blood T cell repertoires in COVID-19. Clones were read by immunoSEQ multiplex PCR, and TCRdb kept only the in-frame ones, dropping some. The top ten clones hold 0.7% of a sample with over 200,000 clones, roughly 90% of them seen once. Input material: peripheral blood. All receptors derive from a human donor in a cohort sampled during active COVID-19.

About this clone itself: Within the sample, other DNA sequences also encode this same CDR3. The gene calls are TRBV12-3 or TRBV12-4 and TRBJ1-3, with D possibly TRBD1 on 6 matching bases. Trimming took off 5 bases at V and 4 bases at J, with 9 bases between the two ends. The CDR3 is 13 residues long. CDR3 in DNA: TGTGCCAGCAGTCCAGGACAGGGAAACACCATATATTTT. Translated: CASSPGQGNTIYF.

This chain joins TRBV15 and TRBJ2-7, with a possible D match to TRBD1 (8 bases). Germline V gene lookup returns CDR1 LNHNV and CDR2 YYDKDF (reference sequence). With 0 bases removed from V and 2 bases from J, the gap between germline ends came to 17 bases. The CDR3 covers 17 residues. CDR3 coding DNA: TGTGCCACCAGCAGAGAGGGGGGGACAGGAGTTACCTACGAGCAGTACTTC. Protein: CATSREGGTGVTYEQYF.

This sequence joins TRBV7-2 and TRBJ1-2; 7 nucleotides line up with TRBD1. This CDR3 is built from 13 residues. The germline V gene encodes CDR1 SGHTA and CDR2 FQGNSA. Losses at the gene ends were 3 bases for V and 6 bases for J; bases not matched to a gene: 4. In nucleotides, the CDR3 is TGTGCCAGCAGCTTTACTCAGGGGGATGGCTACACCTTC. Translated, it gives CASSFTQGDGYTF.

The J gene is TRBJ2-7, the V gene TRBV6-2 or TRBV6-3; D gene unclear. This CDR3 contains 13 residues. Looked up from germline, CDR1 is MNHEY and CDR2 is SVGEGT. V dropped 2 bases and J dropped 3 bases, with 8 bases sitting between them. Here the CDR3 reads CASSYGQIYEQYF. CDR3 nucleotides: TGTGCCAGCAGTTACGGGCAGATCTACGAGCAGTACTTC.

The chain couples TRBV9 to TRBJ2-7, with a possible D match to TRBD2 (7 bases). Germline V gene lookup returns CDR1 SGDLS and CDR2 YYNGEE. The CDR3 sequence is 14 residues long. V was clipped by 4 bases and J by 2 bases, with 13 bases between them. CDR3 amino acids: CASSLGGVAYEQYF. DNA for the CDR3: TGTGCCAGCAGCCTAGGGGGGGTCGCCTACGAGCAGTACTTC.

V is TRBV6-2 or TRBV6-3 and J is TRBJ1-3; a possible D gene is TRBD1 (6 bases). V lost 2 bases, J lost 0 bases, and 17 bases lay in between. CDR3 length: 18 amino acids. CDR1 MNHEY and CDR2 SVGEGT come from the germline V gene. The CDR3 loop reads CASSYHVVGAFSGNTIYF. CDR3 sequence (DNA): TGTGCCAGCAGTTACCACGTTGTGGGGGCCTTCTCTGGAAACACCATATATTTT.

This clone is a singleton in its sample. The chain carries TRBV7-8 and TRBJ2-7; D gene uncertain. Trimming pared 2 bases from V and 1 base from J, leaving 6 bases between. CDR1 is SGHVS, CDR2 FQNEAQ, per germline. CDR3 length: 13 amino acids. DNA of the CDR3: TGTGCCAGCAGCTTACCGAGATCCTACGAGCAGTACTTC. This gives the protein CASSLPRSYEQYF.

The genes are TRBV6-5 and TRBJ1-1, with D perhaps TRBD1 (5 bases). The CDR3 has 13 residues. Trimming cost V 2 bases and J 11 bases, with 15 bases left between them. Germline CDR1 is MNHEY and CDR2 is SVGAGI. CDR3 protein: CASSYGGDQVAFF. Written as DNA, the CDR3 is TGTGCCAGCAGTTACGGAGGGGATCAGGTGGCTTTCTTT.

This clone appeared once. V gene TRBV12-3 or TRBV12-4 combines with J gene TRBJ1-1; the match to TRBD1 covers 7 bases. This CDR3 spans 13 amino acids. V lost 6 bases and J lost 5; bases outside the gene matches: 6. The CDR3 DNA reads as TGTGCCAGCAGCGACCTCAGGGGGACTGAAGCTTTCTTT. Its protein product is CASSDLRGTEAFF.

For the CDR3, the DNA is TGTGCCAGCAGCCCAACGGGGTGGGGGCAGGCTGGGGCCAACGTCCTGACTTTC. Its protein product is CASSPTGWGQAGANVLTF. This chain connects TRBV3-1 (or the pseudogene TRBV3-2) to TRBJ2-6, with D tentatively TRBD1 (6 bases). The CDR3 sequence is 18 residues long. Germline CDR1 and CDR2: LGHDT and YNNKEL (reference sequence). The V end was cut by 4 bases, the J end by 2 bases, with 18 bases between.

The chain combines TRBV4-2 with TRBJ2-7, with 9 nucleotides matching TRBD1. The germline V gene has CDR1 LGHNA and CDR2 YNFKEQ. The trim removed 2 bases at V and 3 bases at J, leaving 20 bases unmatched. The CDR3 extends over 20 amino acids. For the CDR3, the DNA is TGTGCCAGCAGCCAACCTGTCGCTTGGGACAGGGATCCCCCTCTCTACGAGCAGTACTTC. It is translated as CASSQPVAWDRDPPLYEQYF.

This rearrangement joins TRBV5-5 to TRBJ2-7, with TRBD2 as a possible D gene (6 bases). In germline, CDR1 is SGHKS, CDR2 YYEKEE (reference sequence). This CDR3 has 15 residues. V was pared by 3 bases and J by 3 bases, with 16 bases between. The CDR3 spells CASSWQEGRFYEQYF. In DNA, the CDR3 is TGTGCCAGCAGCTGGCAGGAGGGGAGATTCTACGAGCAGTACTTC.

The DNA of the CDR3 is TGTGCCAGCAGCTTAGAATTGAGTGTCGATCCCCAGTACTTC. Translation gives CASSLELSVDPQYF. This chain connects TRBV7-9 to TRBJ2-5; unclear D gene. The CDR3 runs 14 residues. In germline, CDR1 is SEHNR, CDR2 FQNEAQ (reference sequence). V was cut by 1 base and J by 9 bases, with 15 bases left in between.

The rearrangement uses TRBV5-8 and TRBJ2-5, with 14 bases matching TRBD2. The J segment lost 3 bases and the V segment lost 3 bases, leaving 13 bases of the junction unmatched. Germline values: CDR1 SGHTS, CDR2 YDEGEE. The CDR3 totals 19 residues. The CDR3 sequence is CASSWGWTSGGSVEETQYF. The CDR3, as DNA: TGTGCCAGCAGCTGGGGGTGGACTAGCGGGGGGTCTGTTGAAGAGACCCAGTACTTC.

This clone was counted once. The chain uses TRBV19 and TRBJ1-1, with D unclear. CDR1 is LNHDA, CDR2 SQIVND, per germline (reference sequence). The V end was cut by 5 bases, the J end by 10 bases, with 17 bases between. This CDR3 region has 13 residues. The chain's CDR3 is CASSPRSGDGAFF. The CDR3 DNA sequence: TGTGCCAGTAGTCCCCGGTCGGGTGACGGAGCTTTCTTT.

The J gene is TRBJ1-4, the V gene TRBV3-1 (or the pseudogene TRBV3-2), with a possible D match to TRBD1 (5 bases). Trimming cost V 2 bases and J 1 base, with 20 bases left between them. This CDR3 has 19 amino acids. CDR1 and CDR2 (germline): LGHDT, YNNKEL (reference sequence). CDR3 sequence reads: CASSQPSGTQSGTNEKLFF. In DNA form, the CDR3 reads TGTGCCAGCAGCCAACCCAGCGGGACCCAGAGCGGAACTAATGAAAAACTGTTTTTT.